Each of the 5 T cell receptor beta chains below was sequenced from the same sample in a study of control samples from healthy donors and cancer patients. Assay used: immunoSEQ multiplex PCR; TCRdb lists only in-frame clones, some missing. The profile covers roughly 150,000 clones, with under 90% appearing a single time and just under 5% taken by the ten largest. Sequencing was performed on blood. The receptor source for this set is a man aged 25-45 years in good health.

This clone has just a few counts. The rearrangement joins TRBV19 to TRBJ2-7; 7 nucleotides match TRBD1. This CDR3 comprises 13 residues. V gave up 10 bases and J gave up 3 bases; unmatched junction bases: 9. Germline CDR1 is LNHDA and CDR2 is SQIVND (reference sequence). The CDR3 nucleotides are TGTGCCACCGCCCGGGACAGAGGCTACGAGCAGTACTTC. Its protein product is CATARDRGYEQYF.

The chain combines TRBV7-7 with TRBJ2-3; unclear D gene. Trimming left V 5 bases short and J 0 bases short, with 12 bases between. Germline CDR1 reads SSHAT; CDR2 reads FNYEAQ (reference sequence). CDR3 length: 15 residues. This chain's CDR3 is CASSPHLESTDTQYF. The CDR3 nucleotides read TGTGCCAGCAGCCCCCACTTGGAGAGCACAGATACGCAGTATTTT.

This chain connects TRBV9 to TRBJ2-2; D not resolved. Germline CDR1 SGDLS, CDR2 YYNGEE. This CDR3 has 14 amino acids. Trimming took 0 bases from V and 3 from J, leaving 6 bases between them. CDR3 nucleotide sequence: TGTGCCAGCAGCGTAGAGGCTTACACCGGGGAGCTGTTTTTT. Encoded protein: CASSVEAYTGELFF.

The table lists this clone with a count of one. V gene TRBV5-4 combines with J gene TRBJ1-6; D gene ambiguous. V was clipped by 4 bases and J by 7 bases, with 15 bases between them. This CDR3 has 15 residues. Germline CDR1 reads SGHNT; CDR2 reads YYREEE (reference sequence). The CDR3 bases are TGTGCCAGCAGCCCGGACCGGGATCGGAATTCACCCCTCCACTTT. Protein: CASSPDRDRNSPLHF.

This clone has a handful of counts. This chain uses TRBV5-1 with TRBJ1-4, with 10 bases lining up with TRBD1. The junction had 2 bases not matched to a gene; V was cut back by 0 bases and J by 0 bases. Germline V gives CDR1 SGHRS, CDR2 YFSETQ. The CDR3 runs 17 residues. CDR3: CASSLAGTGATNEKLFF. Here the CDR3 DNA reads TGCGCCAGCAGCTTGGCCGGGACAGGGGCAACTAATGAAAAACTGTTTTTT. Supplemented by reference TRBV5-1 and TRBJ1-4, the full variable domain reads KAGVTQTPRYLIKTRGQQVTLSCSPISGHRSVSWYQQTPGQGLQFLFEYFSETQRNKGNFPGRFSGRQFSNSRSEMNVSTLELGDSALYLCASSLAGTGATNEKLFFGSGTQLSVL.